The rows below give T cell receptor beta chains drawn from one sample of a study of shared clonotypes between healthy human individuals. Sequencing was performed with immunoSEQ multiplex PCR; in TCRdb, only in-frame clones are kept and a portion is missing. The sample lists over 700,000 clones, roughly 72% seen once, with more than 1.5% in the top ten. The sequencing sample was made of memory CD4+ T cells sorted from blood. The receptors were sampled from a woman between 25 and 40 years old in good health. CDR3s include the opening cysteine and the closing phenylalanine or tryptophan. The order of the fields is clone size, J gene, V gene, D gene, CDR3 DNA, CDR3 protein. A D gene is named only where the DNA matches it firmly. Not every row has a clone size; where given, it reads once, few, many or a size class.

>once|TRBJ2-3|TRBV6-1|.
TGTGCCAGCAGTGGTTGGGGGACAGATACGCAGTATTTT
CASSGWGTDTQYF
>.|TRBJ1-3|TRBV28|.
TGTGCCAGCAGTTTTGGAGGGAACGGAAACACCATATATTTT
CASSFGGNGNTIYF
>few|TRBJ2-5|TRBV11-1|.
TGTGCCAGCAGCCTCGAGGGTAGCGGAGGGAGAGAGACCCAGTACTTC
CASSLEGSGGRETQYF
>.|TRBJ2-1|TRBV6-6|TRBD2
TGTGCCAGCAGATCTCTAGCGGGACGCTACAATGAGCAGTTCTTC
CASRSLAGRYNEQFF
>few|TRBJ2-7|TRBV30|TRBD2
TGTGCCGGATCTAGCGGGAGCCTCTACGAGCAGTACTTC
CAGSSGSLYEQYF
>few|TRBJ1-5|TRBV30|.
TGTGCCCAGAACAATCAGCCCCAGCATTTT
CAQNNQPQHF
>.|TRBJ1-5|TRBV19|TRBD1
TGTGCCAGTAGCGGGACAGGGGGCATCAATCAGCCCCAGCATTTT
CASSGTGGINQPQHF
>.|TRBJ2-7|TRBV5-5|.
TGTGCCAGCAGCTCACTTTCCGGGGTTCGCGAGCAGTACTTC
CASSSLSGVREQYF
>.|TRBJ1-1|TRBV6-7|TRBD1
TGTGCCAGCAGTTACTCGACCGGGGACAGGCTGAACACTGAAGCTTTCTTT
CASSYSTGDRLNTEAFF
>few|TRBJ1-2|TRBV19|TRBD1
TGTGCCAGTAGTCTCTACCGGGACAGGGCTGGCTACACCTTC
CASSLYRDRAGYTF
>.|TRBJ2-7|TRBV28|.
TGTGCCAGCACCGGGACAACGAACTACGAGCAGTACTTC
CASTGTTNYEQYF
>.|TRBJ2-7|TRBV6-6|.
TGTGCCAGTAGCCCAGTGGGGACGGCCTCCTACGAGCAGTACTTC
CASSPVGTASYEQYF
>.|TRBJ1-2|TRBV5-4|.
TGTGCCAGCAGCCTCAGTCTGAGGGCCGGAGATGGCTACACCTTC
CASSLSLRAGDGYTF
>.|TRBJ1-1|TRBV14|.
TGTGCCAGCAGCCACGGAGTCGGGGGACCGAACACTGAAGCTTTCTTT
CASSHGVGGPNTEAFF
>.|TRBJ2-7|TRBV7-9|.
TGTGCCAGCGGAGTACGAGGACGGGAATACGAGCAGTACTTC
CASGVRGREYEQYF
>.|TRBJ2-7|TRBV2|TRBD2
TGTGCCAGCAGGGGGGTTAGCGGGAGGCACGAGCAGTACTTC
CASRGVSGRHEQYF
>.|TRBJ2-3|TRBV10-3|TRBD2
TGTGCCATCAGTGACGGGGGGGGACCGGATACGCAGTATTTT
CAISDGGGPDTQYF
>.|TRBJ2-3|TRBV7-9|TRBD1
TGTGCCAGCAGCTTTGACAGGGGGCCAGATACGCAGTATTTT
CASSFDRGPDTQYF
>.|TRBJ1-4|TRBV2|.
TGTGCCACAGCCAGGGAGTCTTATGAAAAACTGTTTTTT
CATARESYEKLFF
>.|TRBJ2-6|TRBV7-8|.
TGTGCCAGCAGCTTACGACATCAGTTCTCCTCTGGGGCCAACGTCCTGACTTTC
CASSLRHQFSSGANVLTF
>.|TRBJ1-4|TRBV7-2|.
TGTGCCAGCAGCCCCGGGACCAGGGGTGAAAAACTGTTTTTT
CASSPGTRGEKLFF
>.|TRBJ1-2|TRBV28|.
TGTGCCAGCACCGCAGGACACAGGCTCTACTATGGCTACACCTTC
CASTAGHRLYYGYTF
>.|TRBJ1-1|TRBV7-8|.
TGTGCCAGCAGCTTAGATCGGGGGTATACTGAAGCTTTCTTT
CASSLDRGYTEAFF
>.|TRBJ2-2|TRBV9|TRBD2
TGTGCCAGCAGCACCACCGGGACTAGCGGGAAGGGGGAGCTGTTTTTT
CASSTTGTSGKGELFF
>.|TRBJ1-2|TRBV20-1|.
TGCAGTGCTAGAGATCACAAGGGCTACACCTTC
CSARDHKGYTF
>few|TRBJ1-2|TRBV10-3|.
TGTGCCATCAGGCCTGCGGTATGGGCAGCTCAGGATGGCTACACCTTC
CAIRPAVWAAQDGYTF
>.|TRBJ1-2|TRBV5-6|.
TGTGCCAGCAGCTTGGGGCAGGAGAGCTATGGCTACACCTTC
CASSLGQESYGYTF
>.|TRBJ2-1|TRBV7-8|TRBD2
TGTGCCAGCAGCTTAGAAGGACTAGTCGGCAATGAGCAGTTCTTC
CASSLEGLVGNEQFF
>many|TRBJ2-2|TRBV5-1|TRBD1
TGCGCCAGCCATTCTCAGCCAGGGGGCGCGGGTAGGGAGCTGTTTTTT
CASHSQPGGAGRELFF
>few|TRBJ2-7|TRBV2|TRBD1
TGTGCCAGCAGTCCCGGGACAGGGTCCCACGAGCAGTACTTC
CASSPGTGSHEQYF
>.|TRBJ2-2|TRBV5-4|TRBD1
TGTGCCAGCAGCCAGGGACAGGACACCGGGGAGCTGTTTTTT
CASSQGQDTGELFF
>many|TRBJ2-7|TRBV11-2|.
TGTGCCAGCAGCTTAGCGGGGACGGGACCCTACGAGCAGTACTTC
CASSLAGTGPYEQYF
>.|TRBJ2-1|TRBV5-1|TRBD1
TGCGCCAGCACCGCCGGGACAGGGGGCAATGAGCAGTTCTTC
CASTAGTGGNEQFF
>.|TRBJ2-1|TRBV18|.
TGTGCCAGCTCCCGGGAGACTTTCTACAATGAGCAGTTCTTC
CASSRETFYNEQFF
>once|TRBJ2-7|TRBV27|.
TGTGCCAGCAGTTTGGGCTTCCCTGGGGACGAGCAGTACTTC
CASSLGFPGDEQYF
>.|TRBJ1-5|TRBV19|.
TGTGCCAGTAGCACGTCGACAGGCACCTGGCAGCCCCAGCATTTT
CASSTSTGTWQPQHF